Shown below are 19 T cell receptor beta chains from a single sample sequenced in a study of metastatic and nonmetastatic thyroid tumors. TCRdb reassembled clones from the PCR reads with MiXCR. This sample has 20,000 to 25,000 clones, with 9% to 15% found just once. Patients underwent thyroid surgery, and none had received any treatment before it. The sample consisted of blood. These receptors came from a male donor with papillary thyroid cancer or a benign thyroid nodule (not recorded which). Some clones in this sample may be carry-over from other donors' samples.

This clone was detected ten times or more. The chain uses TRBV18 and TRBJ2-5, with unresolved D. V was trimmed by 1 base and J by 5 bases, leaving 8 bases between them. Germline loops: CDR1 KGHSH, CDR2 LQKENI. The CDR3 extends over 13 amino acids. CDR3 sequence: CASSPQSEETQYF. CDR3 coding DNA: TGTGCCAGCTCACCACAGTCGGAGGAGACCCAGTACTTC.

This clone was detected a few times. The chain joins TRBV6-1 to TRBJ1-3; D perhaps matches TRBD1 (6 bases). The CDR3 contains 15 residues. V was clipped by 5 bases and J by 1 base, with 12 bases between them. Germline CDR1 is MNHNS and CDR2 is SASEGT. The CDR3 sequence: CASSTWTASGNTIYF. The CDR3 DNA sequence: TGTGCCAGCAGTACTTGGACAGCTTCTGGAAACACCATATATTTT.

By share, this clone counts as medium-sized. V is TRBV10-1 and J is TRBJ2-7; D call uncertain. V lost 3 bases, J lost 3 bases, and 9 bases lay in between. The CDR3 has 13 residues. The germline CDR1 and CDR2 sequences are WNHNN and SYGVQD (reference sequence). CDR3 nucleotides: TGCGCCAGCAGTGAAGGACGAGACTACGAGCAGTACTTC. Translating it yields CASSEGRDYEQYF.

This clone was seen many times. The chain is built from TRBV18 and TRBJ2-2; no firm D call. The V gene's germline CDR1 is KGHSH and CDR2 LQKENI. V was clipped by 1 base and J by 5 bases, with 5 bases between them. The CDR3 totals 13 residues. The CDR3 DNA reads as TGTGCCAGCTCACCACGGCAGACCGGGGAGCTGTTTTTT. Its protein is CASSPRQTGELFF.

This clone was found a few times. This is likely a read error, given that the CDR3 carries no conserved phenylalanine or tryptophan at its end. V and J are TRBV12-3 or TRBV12-4 and TRBJ1-2, with a possible D match to TRBD1 (6 bases). The CDR3 has 13 residues. V was pared by 1 base and J by 4 bases, with 7 bases between. In nucleotides, the CDR3 is TGTGCCAGCAGTTTAGGGACAGTCTATGGCTACACCATC. As protein: CASSLGTVYGYTI.

Ten or more counts support this clone. The V gene is TRBV10-3, the J gene TRBJ2-7; 12 bases are shared with TRBD2. Germline loops: CDR1 ENHRY, CDR2 SYGVKD. This CDR3 comprises 18 residues. V trimming: 2 bases; J trimming: 6 bases; junction bases outside the gene matches: 14. CDR3 DNA: TGTGCCATCAGTGAGAACCCATCAAGACTAGCGGGAGAGGCCGAGCAGTACTTC. Encoded protein: CAISENPSRLAGEAEQYF.

This clone was recorded at least ten times. The chain is built from TRBV14 and TRBJ1-3, with D unresolved. This CDR3 comprises 14 residues. Germline lookup yields CDR1 SGHDN and CDR2 FVKESK. V dropped 4 bases and J dropped 9 bases, with 16 bases sitting between them. The CDR3 DNA follows: TGTGCCAGCAGCCCCGGATCCCCCCTCGTCACCATATATTTT. This encodes CASSPGSPLVTIYF.

The table lists this clone with many counts. The V call is TRBV15, the J call TRBJ2-6; D gene uncertain. There are 15 residues in the CDR3. V lost 0 bases to trimming and J lost 0 bases, with 3 bases between them. Per germline, CDR1 LNHNV and CDR2 YYDKDF (reference sequence). CDR3 protein: CATSRDPSGANVLTF. CDR3 in DNA: TGTGCCACCAGCAGAGATCCCTCTGGGGCCAACGTCCTGACTTTC.

The CDR3 DNA follows: TGTGCCAGCAGCTTATTTCGGGGGCTGGGGAATGAGCAGTTCTTC. It codes for CASSLFRGLGNEQFF. V is TRBV11-2 and J is TRBJ2-1; D tentatively fits TRBD1 or TRBD2 (6 bases each). From germline, CDR1 is SGHAT and CDR2 FQNNGV. V lost 2 bases to trimming and J lost 7 bases, with 15 bases between them. The CDR3 has 15 residues.

This clone was seen at least ten times. The chain employs TRBV29-1 and TRBJ2-1; D could derive from TRBD1 or TRBD2 (5 bases each). This CDR3 contains 12 residues. CDR1 is SQVTM and CDR2 is ANQGSEA in the germline V gene. V was clipped by 6 bases and J by 10 bases, with 16 bases between them. In nucleotides, the CDR3 is TGCAGCGTCGGGGACCTGAGGGAAGAGCAGTTCTTC. Protein: CSVGDLREEQFF.

A note on this clone: Germline and junction disagree at one end, which may indicate a read error. The sample has other DNA sequences that encode this CDR3 too. The chain has TRBV5-4 and TRBJ2-3, with D unclear. Per germline, CDR1 SGHNT and CDR2 YYREEE (reference sequence). CDR3 length equals 11 residues. CDR3 sequence reads: CASSLADTQYF. CDR3 nucleotide sequence: TGTGCCAGCAGCTTGGCGGATACTCAGTATTTT.

This clone came up many times. Other DNA sequences in this specimen translate into the identical CDR3. V is TRBV30 and J is TRBJ2-1; TRBD1 matches at 7 bases. The germline V gene encodes CDR1 GTSNPN and CDR2 SVGIG (reference sequence). This CDR3 has 14 residues. V gave up 0 bases and J gave up 3 bases; unmatched junction bases: 2. Written as DNA, the CDR3 is TGTGCCTGGAGTGTAGGGGGCATCTACAATGAGCAGTTCTTC. It codes for CAWSVGGIYNEQFF.

In this sample, this clone turned up a few times. Other DNA variants within this sample encode the same CDR3. The V gene is TRBV10-3, the J gene TRBJ1-2; D not certain. The CDR3 runs 14 residues. Trimming stripped 0 bases from V and 0 bases from J, with 5 bases between. CDR1 is ENHRY and CDR2 is SYGVKD in the germline V gene. The CDR3 region has the DNA TGTGCCATCAGTGAGTCAGGTCCTAACTATGGCTACACCTTC. Translation gives CAISESGPNYGYTF.

This clone appeared once. The chain links TRBV7-9 to TRBJ2-1, with D perhaps matching TRBD2 (5 bases). The CDR3 is made up of 13 amino acids. V dropped 4 bases and J dropped 3 bases, with 7 bases sitting between them. CDR1 is SEHNR and CDR2 is FQNEAQ in the germline V gene (reference sequence). This CDR3 reads CASSWRLYNEQFF. The DNA for the CDR3 is TGTGCCAGCAGCTGGAGGCTCTACAATGAGCAGTTCTTC.

Many counts were recorded for this clone. In DNA, the CDR3 is TGCAGTGCTAGCCTAGCGGGGCTCACAGATACGCAGTATTTT. Its translation: CSASLAGLTDTQYF. This chain joins TRBV20-1 and TRBJ2-3; 9 bases fit TRBD2. This CDR3 has 14 residues. Germline trimming cut 3 bases from V and 2 bases from J; bases unmatched to any gene: 3. Germline-derived CDR1 and CDR2 are DFQATT and SNEGSKA (reference sequence).

This clone was picked up many times. The chain carries TRBV19 and TRBJ2-1; 14 nucleotides line up with TRBD2. CDR3 length: 15 amino acids. CDR1 LNHDA and CDR2 SQIVND come from the germline V gene (reference sequence). Trimming cost V 5 bases and J 6 bases; bases outside gene matches: 3. CDR3 sequence: CASSGLAGGLNEQFF. In DNA form, the CDR3 reads TGTGCCAGTAGTGGACTAGCGGGAGGTCTCAATGAGCAGTTCTTC.

A few counts support this clone. This chain connects TRBV6-2 or TRBV6-3 to TRBJ1-6, with D tentatively TRBD1 (5 bases). The V gene lost 2 bases and the J gene lost 10 bases, with 12 bases spanning the gap. The CDR3 runs to 14 residues. Germline V gene lookup returns CDR1 MNHEY and CDR2 SVGEGT. Written as DNA, the CDR3 is TGTGCCAGCAGTTACGCGGGACGACGATCACCCCTCCACTTT. It codes for CASSYAGRRSPLHF.

The chain couples TRBV7-9 to TRBJ1-4, with a possible D match to TRBD1 (6 bases). With 5 bases removed from V and 7 bases from J, the gap between germline ends came to 17 bases. Germline CDR1 reads SEHNR; CDR2 reads FQNEAQ (reference sequence). CDR3 size: 15 residues. CDR3 sequence (DNA): TGTGCCAGCAGCCTACAACAGGGAGGGGGTGAAAAACTGTTTTTT. This translates into CASSLQQGGGEKLFF.

This clone was counted ten times or more. The genes are TRBV7-9 and TRBJ2-1; tentative D call: TRBD2 (6 bases). This CDR3 contains 15 residues. The V end lost 0 bases, the J end lost 7 bases, and 13 bases lay between the germline ends. The germline V gene has CDR1 SEHNR and CDR2 FQNEAQ (reference sequence). CDR3 amino acids: CASSLAQGLPNEQFF. CDR3 in DNA: TGTGCCAGCAGCTTAGCGCAGGGACTTCCTAATGAGCAGTTCTTC.